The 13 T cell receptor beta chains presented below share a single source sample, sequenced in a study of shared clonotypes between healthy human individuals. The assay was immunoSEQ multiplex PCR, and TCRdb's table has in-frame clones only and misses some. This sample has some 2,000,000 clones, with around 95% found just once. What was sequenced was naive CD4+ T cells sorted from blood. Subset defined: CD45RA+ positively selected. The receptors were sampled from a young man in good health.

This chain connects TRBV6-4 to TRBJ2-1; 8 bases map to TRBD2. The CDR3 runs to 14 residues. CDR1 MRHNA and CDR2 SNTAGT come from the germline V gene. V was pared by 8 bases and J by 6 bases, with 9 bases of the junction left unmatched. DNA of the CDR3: TGTGCCAGCTCTATCTCGGGGGGGAGCAATGAGCAGTTCTTC. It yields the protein CASSISGGSNEQFF.

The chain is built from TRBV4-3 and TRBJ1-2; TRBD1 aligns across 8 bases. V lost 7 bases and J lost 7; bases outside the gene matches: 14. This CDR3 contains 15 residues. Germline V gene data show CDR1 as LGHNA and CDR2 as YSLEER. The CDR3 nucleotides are TGCGCCAGCACAAAGGACAGGGAGGTTGGGAGTGGCTACACCTTC. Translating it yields CASTKDREVGSGYTF.

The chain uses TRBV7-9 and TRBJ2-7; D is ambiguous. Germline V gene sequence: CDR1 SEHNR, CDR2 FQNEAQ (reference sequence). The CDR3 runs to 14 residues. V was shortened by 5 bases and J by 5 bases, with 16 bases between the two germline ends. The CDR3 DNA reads TGTGCCAGCAGCACCACACGAAACACTGACGAGCAGTACTTC. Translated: CASSTTRNTDEQYF.

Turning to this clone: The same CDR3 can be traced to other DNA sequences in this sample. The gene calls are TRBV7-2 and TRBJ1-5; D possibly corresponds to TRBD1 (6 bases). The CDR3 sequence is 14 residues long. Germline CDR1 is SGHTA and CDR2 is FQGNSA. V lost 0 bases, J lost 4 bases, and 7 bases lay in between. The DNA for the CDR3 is TGTGCCAGCAGCTTAGCAGGGGGTAATCAGCCCCAGCATTTT. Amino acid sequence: CASSLAGGNQPQHF.

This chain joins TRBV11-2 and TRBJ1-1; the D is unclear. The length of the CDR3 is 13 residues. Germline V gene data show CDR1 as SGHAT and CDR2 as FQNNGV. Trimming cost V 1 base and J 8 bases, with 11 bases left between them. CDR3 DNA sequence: TGTGCCAGCAGCTTAGCCGGTTACCTAGAAGCTTTCTTT. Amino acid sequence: CASSLAGYLEAFF. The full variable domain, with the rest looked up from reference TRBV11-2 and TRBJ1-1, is EAGVAQSPRYKIIEKRQSVAFWCNPISGHATLYWYQQILGQGPKLLIQFQNNGVVDDSQLPKDRFSAERLKGVDSTLKIQPAKLEDSAVYLCASSLAGYLEAFFGQGTRLTVV.

CDR3 sequence (DNA): TGCGCCAGCAGCTTGGAGGGGACAGGGGGTTACCAGACCCAGTACTTC. Amino acids: CASSLEGTGGYQTQYF. The V and J genes are TRBV5-1 and TRBJ2-5; 11 positions agree with TRBD1. Germline V gene sequence: CDR1 SGHRS, CDR2 YFSETQ. With V trimmed by 0 bases and J by 6 bases, 7 bases remained unmatched. CDR3 length equals 16 residues. The whole variable domain, remainder taken from reference TRBV5-1 and TRBJ2-5, is KAGVTQTPRYLIKTRGQQVTLSCSPISGHRSVSWYQQTPGQGLQFLFEYFSETQRNKGNFPGRFSGRQFSNSRSEMNVSTLELGDSALYLCASSLEGTGGYQTQYFGPGTRLLVL.

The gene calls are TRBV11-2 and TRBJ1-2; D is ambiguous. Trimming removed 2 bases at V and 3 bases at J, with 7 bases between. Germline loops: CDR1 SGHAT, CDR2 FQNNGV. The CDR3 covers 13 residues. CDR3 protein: CASSLWAHYGYTF. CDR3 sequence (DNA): TGTGCCAGCAGCTTATGGGCACACTATGGCTACACCTTC.

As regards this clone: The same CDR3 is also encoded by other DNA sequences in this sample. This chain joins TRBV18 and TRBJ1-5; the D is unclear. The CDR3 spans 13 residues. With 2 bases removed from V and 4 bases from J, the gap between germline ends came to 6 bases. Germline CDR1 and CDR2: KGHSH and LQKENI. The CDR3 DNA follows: TGTGCCAGCTCACCAAGTGGAAATCAGCCCCAGCATTTT. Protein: CASSPSGNQPQHF.

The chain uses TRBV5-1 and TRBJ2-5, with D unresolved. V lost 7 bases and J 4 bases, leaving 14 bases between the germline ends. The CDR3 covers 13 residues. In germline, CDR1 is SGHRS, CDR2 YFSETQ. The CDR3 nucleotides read TGCGCCAGCGCTTGGCTAGATAGAGAGACCCAGTACTTC. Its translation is CASAWLDRETQYF.

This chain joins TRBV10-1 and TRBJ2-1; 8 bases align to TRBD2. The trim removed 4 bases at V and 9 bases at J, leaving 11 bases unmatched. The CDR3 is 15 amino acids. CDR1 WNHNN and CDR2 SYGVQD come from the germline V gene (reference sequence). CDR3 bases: TGCGCCAGCAGTGCCCCCTCGGCGGGAGGTGGTGAGCAGTTCTTC. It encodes CASSAPSAGGGEQFF.

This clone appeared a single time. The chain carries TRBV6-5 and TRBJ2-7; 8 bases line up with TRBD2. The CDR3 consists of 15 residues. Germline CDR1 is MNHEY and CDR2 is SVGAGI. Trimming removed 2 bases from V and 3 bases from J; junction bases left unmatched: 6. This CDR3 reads CASSYEGLGIYEQYF. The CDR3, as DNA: TGTGCCAGCAGTTACGAGGGACTAGGGATCTACGAGCAGTACTTC.

CDR3 in amino acids: CASSLGGQILYEQYF. The CDR3 region has the DNA TGTGCCAGCAGCTTAGGGGGACAGATTCTCTACGAGCAGTACTTC. V and J are TRBV7-2 and TRBJ2-7, with 7 bases identical to TRBD1. Trimming removed 1 base from V and 3 bases from J; junction bases left unmatched: 6. The CDR3 length is 15 residues. The germline V gene encodes CDR1 SGHTA and CDR2 FQGNSA.

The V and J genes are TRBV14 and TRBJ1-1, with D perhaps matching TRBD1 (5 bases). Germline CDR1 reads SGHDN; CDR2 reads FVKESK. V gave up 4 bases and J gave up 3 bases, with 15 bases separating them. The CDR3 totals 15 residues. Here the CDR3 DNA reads TGTGCCAGCAGCCGTGCGGGGCGGGCGGACACTGAAGCTTTCTTT. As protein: CASSRAGRADTEAFF.